Listed below are T cell receptor beta chains from one sample, sequenced in a study of cytomegalovirus exposure and HLA in healthy donors. The protocol was immunoSEQ multiplex PCR, while the TCRdb copy is restricted to in-frame clones and leaves out a portion. The repertoire consists of 120,000 to 150,000 clones, with around 75% occurring once and the leading ten covering around 3%. Sequences were obtained from PBMCs. Source of these receptors: a female donor in good health and CMV-seronegative. Each CDR3 is given with its conserved first and last residue. D genes are given only for firm matches. A row's size may be missing; if present it is once, few, many or a size class.

NA,TRBJ2-7,15,TRBV6-5,TRBD1,TGTGCCAGCAGTCCCGCTTGGGACAGGTCCTACGAGCAGTACTTC,CASSPAWDRSYEQYF
NA,TRBJ2-2,18,TRBV11-3,TRBD2,TGTGCCAGCAGCTTAGATCCTTTCGGGAGGTCCTGGGCCGGGGAGCTGTTTTTT,CASSLDPFGRSWAGELFF
NA,TRBJ2-3,16,TRBV15,TRBD2,TGTGCCACCAGCAGAGTCTGGCGGGAGGTCCCAGATACGCAGTATTTT,CATSRVWREVPDTQYF
NA,TRBJ1-1,14,TRBV11-3,NA,TGTGCCAGCAGCCCCGGGACTGTGAACACTGAAGCTTTCTTT,CASSPGTVNTEAFF
NA,TRBJ2-1,14,TRBV7-2,TRBD2,TGTGCCAGCAACCTAGCGGGGGGGTACAATGAGCAGTTCTTC,CASNLAGGYNEQFF
NA,TRBJ1-6,13,TRBV27,NA,TGTGCCAGCAGTTTAGGCTCGAATTCACCCCTCCACTTT,CASSLGSNSPLHF
NA,TRBJ1-2,13,TRBV7-2,TRBD1,TGTGCCAGCAGCTTAGCGGGACAGTATGGCTACACCTTC,CASSLAGQYGYTF
NA,TRBJ2-7,13,TRBV7-2,TRBD2,TGTGCCAGCAGCTTGGCGGGAGGCTTTGAGCAGTACTTC,CASSLAGGFEQYF
few,TRBJ1-1,14,TRBV30,NA,TGTGCCTGGGAGTATCCCTTAATGAACACTGAAGCTTTCTTT,CAWEYPLMNTEAFF
many,TRBJ1-2,13,TRBV5-1,NA,TGCGCCAGCAGCTTGGAGTTGGGCGCTGGCTACACCTTC,CASSLELGAGYTF
once,TRBJ2-3,13,TRBV19,TRBD1,TGTGCCAGTAGTGACAGGGGATCGGATACGCAGTATTTT,CASSDRGSDTQYF
NA,TRBJ1-2,14,TRBV7-9,TRBD1,TGTGCCGTCCACCGGACAGGCCAAACTAGGGGCTACACCTTC,CAVHRTGQTRGYTF
NA,TRBJ2-1,14,TRBV2,TRBD2,TGTGCCAGCAGTGGCCTAGCGGGGGTTAATGAGCAGTTCTTC,CASSGLAGVNEQFF
NA,TRBJ2-5,15,TRBV7-7,TRBD1,TGTGCTAGCAGCTTATGGGGACAGGACCAAGAGACCCAGTACTTC,CASSLWGQDQETQYF
NA,TRBJ1-2,12,TRBV2,NA,TGTGCCAGCAGTGAATCGAGGTCTGGCTACACCTTC,CASSESRSGYTF
many,TRBJ2-7,15,TRBV10-1,TRBD2,TGCGCCAGCATCCACCCCGGGACTACCAATTACGAGCAGTACTTC,CASIHPGTTNYEQYF
few,TRBJ1-5,16,TRBV4-1,TRBD1,TGCGCCAGCAGCCAAGATGGCACAGGGGGCGAACAGCCCCAGCATTTT,CASSQDGTGGEQPQHF
NA,TRBJ2-2,15,TRBV5-1,NA,TGCGCCAGCAGCTTAGGTACAGTGGCCACCGGGGAGCTGTTTTTT,CASSLGTVATGELFF
NA,TRBJ2-4,15,TRBV28,NA,TGTGCCAGCAGTTTAGTCGCCGGGGGTGGGAACATTCAGTACTTC,CASSLVAGGGNIQYF
NA,TRBJ2-7,16,TRBV30,NA,TGTGCCTGGAGTGTAACGAAGGCAGGGGTATCCTACGAGCAGTACTTC,CAWSVTKAGVSYEQYF
NA,TRBJ2-3,16,TRBV30,TRBD1,TGTGCCTGGAGTGAAGGGACAGGGTGGAGCACAGATACGCAGTATTTT,CAWSEGTGWSTDTQYF
NA,TRBJ1-2,16,TRBV5-1,NA,TGCGCCAGCAGCTTGGCGGGGGGGACCACTAACTATGGCTACACCTTC,CASSLAGGTTNYGYTF
NA,TRBJ1-1,14,TRBV9,NA,TGTGCCAGCAGCCCCGGGGGGGAGTACGCTGAAGCTTTCTTT,CASSPGGEYAEAFF
NA,TRBJ2-2,15,TRBV10-3,NA,TGTGCCATCAGTGAAGCGGGTTTGAACACCGGGGAGCTGTTTTTT,CAISEAGLNTGELFF
NA,TRBJ1-3,14,TRBV6-5,NA,TGTGCCAGCAGCACAGTGAACTCTGGAAACACCATATATTTT,CASSTVNSGNTIYF
NA,TRBJ2-7,15,TRBV4-2,NA,TGTGCCAGCAGCCAAGACCGAGGGTCTAACTACGAGCAGTACTTC,CASSQDRGSNYEQYF
NA,TRBJ2-7,14,TRBV18,NA,TGTGCCAGCTCACCAGAGGGTAGCTCCTACGAGCAGTACTTC,CASSPEGSSYEQYF
NA,TRBJ2-5,14,TRBV6-1,NA,TGTGCCAGCAGTGTTTCGCGGGGAAAAGAGACCCAGTACTTC,CASSVSRGKETQYF
NA,TRBJ2-5,15,TRBV2,TRBD2,TGTGCCAGCAGGGGACTAGCGGGGTTACGAGAGACCCAGTACTTC,CASRGLAGLRETQYF
NA,TRBJ2-5,13,TRBV7-2,NA,TGTGCCAGCAGCTTAGTCAGACAAGAGACCCAGTACTTC,CASSLVRQETQYF
NA,TRBJ2-7,11,TRBV6-5,NA,TGTGCCAGTGGATCGGGTCGCGAGCAGTACTTC,CASGSGREQYF
NA,TRBJ2-5,13,TRBV5-4,NA,TGTGCCAGCAGCTCCGTCGGTGGAGAGACCCAGTACTTC,CASSSVGGETQYF
NA,TRBJ1-1,18,TRBV2,NA,TGTGCCAGCAGTGGAGGTGAAATACAGGGCTTAACGAACACTGAAGCTTTCTTT,CASSGGEIQGLTNTEAFF
NA,TRBJ1-2,12,TRBV5-4,NA,TGTGCCAGCAGCTTGTTAAACTATGGCTACACCTTC,CASSLLNYGYTF
NA,TRBJ2-1,15,TRBV6-4,TRBD2,TGTGCCAGCAGTCTTTCGAATAGCGGGGTCTATGAGCAGTTCTTC,CASSLSNSGVYEQFF
NA,TRBJ1-1,14,TRBV5-5,NA,TGTGCCAGCAGCCTAATCGCGGGGGAGACTGAAGCTTTCTTT,CASSLIAGETEAFF
NA,TRBJ2-5,11,TRBV2,NA,TGTGCCAGCAGCGAACGGGAGACCCAGTACTTC,CASSERETQYF
NA,TRBJ1-5,16,TRBV6-6,NA,TGTGCCAGCAGTACAGCCTGGGGGGATAGCAATCAGCCCCAGCATTTT,CASSTAWGDSNQPQHF
NA,TRBJ1-5,12,TRBV2,NA,TGTGCCAGCAGTTCCGGGAGTGAGCCCCAGCATTTT,CASSSGSEPQHF
NA,TRBJ2-1,15,TRBV6-1,NA,TGTGCCAGCAGTTTAGGTCCCGTCGACTACAATGGGCAGTTCTTC,CASSLGPVDYNGQFF
NA,TRBJ2-1,16,TRBV5-1,TRBD2,TGCGCCAGCAACCTGGGTGGGGGACTAGCGAGTAATGAGCAGTTCTTC,CASNLGGGLASNEQFF
NA,TRBJ2-1,16,TRBV5-4,TRBD2,TGTGCCAGCAGCTTGGACGGGGGGGGTTCGTACAATGAGCAGTTCTTC,CASSLDGGGSYNEQFF
NA,TRBJ1-5,13,TRBV9,NA,TGTGCCAGCAGCGACCAGGGCAATCAGCCCCAGCATTTT,CASSDQGNQPQHF
NA,TRBJ2-1,17,TRBV27,NA,TGTGCCAGCAGTTTAGGATCCAATAGGCAGGCGGGGAATGAGCAGTTCTTC,CASSLGSNRQAGNEQFF
NA,TRBJ2-1,14,TRBV11-3,TRBD2,TGTGCCAGCGCCCCTAGCGGGAGGGCTGGTGAGCAGTTCTTC,CASAPSGRAGEQFF
NA,TRBJ2-1,12,TRBV7-2,NA,TGTGCCAGCAGCTTAGCTTCAAATGAGCAGTTCTTC,CASSLASNEQFF
NA,TRBJ2-7,15,TRBV5-8,NA,TGTGCCAGCAGCTTAATGGGGCCGAGCTCCTACGAGCAGTACTTC,CASSLMGPSSYEQYF
NA,TRBJ2-3,17,TRBV9,TRBD2,TGTGCCAGCAGCGTATCCTCGGCTAGCGGGGGAACAGATACGCAGTATTTT,CASSVSSASGGTDTQYF